This TCR beta chain came from a study of tumor-infiltrating lymphocytes in primary liver carcinoma. Making TCR beta cDNA involved 400 to 600 ng total RNA and a constant-region primer. Each TCR beta library was derived from three nested multiplex PCR rounds that employed slightly modified ARM-PCR. TCRdb passed the multiplex PCR reads through MiXCR, listing each CDR3 protein once. Of about 180,000 distinct CDR3 sequences listed, 50% to 75% are singletons. Unsorted whole blood served as the source of blood RNA, and germline DNA was extracted as well. To note about this clonotype: At one end the junction does not follow the germline gene, possibly because of a read error.

Specimen: peripheral blood. This sequence originates from a man in his forties or fifties with primary liver carcinoma and hepatitis B virus infection.

CDR3 bases: TGTGTCAGCATACGGCTAGCGGGAGGGCAGGGCTCCTACAATGAGCAGTCCTTC. Translating it yields CVSIRLAGGQGSYNEQSF. The V call is TRBV13, the J call TRBJ2-1, with 12 bases that match TRBD2. Germline V gives CDR1 PRHDT, CDR2 FYEKMQ (reference sequence). The CDR3 spans 18 residues.